The 27 T cell receptor beta chains below all came from one sample that was sequenced in a study of cytomegalovirus exposure and HLA in healthy donors. Both 60 Vbeta primers and 13 Jbeta primers went into the PCR. This table comes from immunoSEQ multiplex PCR, and its TCRdb copy is limited to in-frame clones, with some not included. This sample yields about 130,000 clones, of which under 85% are seen a single time; 3.5% to 5% belongs to the top ten. The sample comprised PBMCs. The origin of the receptors is a male donor in good health and CMV-seropositive.

This sequence joins TRBV27 and TRBJ1-1; the match to TRBD1 covers 8 bases. Germline CDR1 reads MNHEY; CDR2 reads SMNVEV (reference sequence). V lost 5 bases and J lost 3; bases outside the gene matches: 5. The CDR3 loop spans 14 amino acids. CDR3 nucleotide sequence: TGTGCCAGCAGTCTACAGGGGGGGGACACTGAAGCTTTCTTT. Amino acid sequence: CASSLQGGDTEAFF.

With regard to this clone: Relative to the germline gene, one junction end is altered; a read error may explain this. The CDR3 spells CASSTRTSGSSHNEQFF. DNA of the CDR3: TGTGCCAGCAGCACCAGGACTAGCGGGAGCTCCCACAATGAGCAGTTCTTC. The chain carries TRBV7-8 and TRBJ2-1; 13 bases line up with TRBD2. CDR3 length equals 17 residues. CDR1 and CDR2 (germline): SGHVS, FQNEAQ.

The V and J genes are TRBV5-4 and TRBJ2-3, with D possibly being TRBD2 (6 bases). V was clipped by 2 bases and J by 1 base, with 14 bases between them. CDR1 is SGHNT and CDR2 is YYREEE in the germline V gene (reference sequence). This CDR3 is 16 amino acids long. CDR3 in amino acids: CASSFQRGKGTDTQYF. Written as DNA, the CDR3 is TGTGCCAGCAGCTTTCAACGGGGGAAGGGCACAGATACGCAGTATTTT.

The genes are TRBV5-6 and TRBJ1-2; no clear D gene. The CDR3 totals 12 residues. Germline V CDR1 and CDR2: SGHDT, YYEEEE. V gave up 4 bases and J gave up 5 bases, with 9 bases separating them. CDR3 in DNA: TGTGCCAGCAGCCCCGGTCTGTATGGCTACACCTTC. As protein: CASSPGLYGYTF.

This sequence joins TRBV9 and TRBJ2-3; D may be TRBD2 (6 bases). The V end was cut by 4 bases, the J end by 4 bases, with 19 bases between. This CDR3 has 16 residues. Germline CDR1 reads SGDLS; CDR2 reads YYNGEE. The CDR3, as DNA: TGTGCCAGCAGCCCTCGACTAGGGGAATGGGCAGATACGCAGTATTTT. Its translation is CASSPRLGEWADTQYF.

This rearrangement joins TRBV25-1 to TRBJ2-7; 9 positions match TRBD2. In germline, CDR1 is MGHDK, CDR2 SYGVNS. V lost 2 bases, J lost 6 bases, and 5 bases stayed unmatched. This CDR3 spans 14 amino acids. The CDR3 DNA reads TGTGCCAGCAGTGAAGGCGGGAGGGCCCTCGAGCAGTACTTC. Translating gives CASSEGGRALEQYF.

This rearrangement joins TRBV30 to TRBJ1-1; D may be TRBD1 (5 bases). Germline CDR1 and CDR2: GTSNPN and SVGIG (reference sequence). V was shortened by 5 bases and J by 1 base, with 11 bases between the two germline ends. The CDR3 has 13 amino acids. The CDR3 sequence is CAWGRGSNTEAFF. CDR3 bases: TGTGCCTGGGGTCGGGGGTCGAACACTGAAGCTTTCTTT.

This clone was seen a few times. This chain links TRBV6-4 with TRBJ2-3; 9 bases fit TRBD2. The germline V gene has CDR1 MRHNA and CDR2 SNTAGT. This CDR3 spans 14 amino acids. V lost 4 bases and J lost 1; bases outside the gene matches: 0. The CDR3 bases are TGTGCCAGCAGTGTAGCGGGGGGCACAGATACGCAGTATTTT. Amino acid sequence: CASSVAGGTDTQYF.

The chain couples TRBV2 to TRBJ2-1; possibly TRBD1 for D (7 bases). Germline V gene lookup returns CDR1 SNHLY and CDR2 FYNNEI. The CDR3 contains 14 residues. The V and J ends lost 9 bases and 0 bases respectively, with 12 bases between them. CDR3 sequence reads: CASAGQSSYNEQFF. The CDR3 DNA sequence: TGTGCCAGTGCGGGACAGAGCTCCTACAATGAGCAGTTCTTC.

In its sample, this clone was seen a few times. This sequence joins TRBV7-6 and TRBJ1-3, with 7 positions matching TRBD1. Trimming cost V 0 bases and J 0 bases; bases outside gene matches: 5. Germline V gene lookup returns CDR1 SGHVS and CDR2 FNYEAQ. The CDR3 totals 17 residues. The CDR3 bases are TGTGCCAGCAGCTTAGCCCCAACAGGGGACTCTGGAAACACCATATATTTT. Translated, it gives CASSLAPTGDSGNTIYF.

V and J are TRBV9 and TRBJ2-1; 7 bases match TRBD1. Trimming removed 6 bases from V and 7 bases from J; junction bases left unmatched: 10. CDR1 is SGDLS, CDR2 YYNGEE, per germline. The CDR3 covers 14 residues. CDR3 residues: CASTLDRSGNEQFF. Here the CDR3 DNA reads TGTGCCAGCACCTTGGACAGGTCGGGAAATGAGCAGTTCTTC.

This chain links TRBV29-1 with TRBJ1-1; 7 bases agree with TRBD1. With 5 bases clipped from V and 4 bases from J, the junction kept 7 bases outside the gene matches. CDR3 size: 13 residues. From germline, CDR1 is SQVTM and CDR2 ANQGSEA. The CDR3 sequence is CSVSRGFGTEAFF. The CDR3 nucleotides are TGCAGCGTTTCCAGGGGGTTCGGCACTGAAGCTTTCTTT.

This clone was picked up one time. The V gene is TRBV7-2, the J gene TRBJ1-5, with TRBD1 as a possible D gene (5 bases). The CDR3 loop spans 15 amino acids. Trimming shortened V by 8 bases and J by 3 bases, and 17 bases separated the two germline ends. Looked up from germline, CDR1 is SGHTA and CDR2 is FQGNSA. CDR3 sequence: CASGEGTAVNQPQHF. In DNA, the CDR3 is TGTGCCAGCGGGGAAGGGACTGCTGTCAATCAGCCCCAGCATTTT.

The chain couples TRBV6-5 to TRBJ2-1; a possible D gene is TRBD2 (6 bases). The germline CDR1 and CDR2 sequences are MNHEY and SVGAGI. The CDR3 totals 14 residues. Trimming removed 2 bases at V and 7 bases at J, with 12 bases between. The CDR3 loop reads CASSYGLRGNEQFF. The DNA of the CDR3 is TGTGCCAGCAGTTACGGTCTTCGGGGGAATGAGCAGTTCTTC.

The genes are TRBV9 and TRBJ2-7; 11 nucleotides line up with TRBD1. Germline trimming cut 3 bases from V and 6 bases from J; bases unmatched to any gene: 5. The germline V gene has CDR1 SGDLS and CDR2 YYNGEE. This CDR3 has 14 amino acids. The CDR3 nucleotides read TGTGCCAGCAGCGCGGACAGGGGGCCTTTCGAGCAGTACTTC. Protein product: CASSADRGPFEQYF.

The V and J genes are TRBV27 and TRBJ2-7; no clear D. This CDR3 is built from 12 residues. V was cut by 3 bases and J by 7 bases, with 10 bases left in between. The V gene's germline CDR1 is MNHEY and CDR2 SMNVEV (reference sequence). CDR3 residues: CASSFRGAEQYF. CDR3 nucleotide sequence: TGTGCCAGCAGTTTCAGAGGTGCGGAGCAGTACTTC.

The CDR3 sequence is CASSEGAGSYNEQFF. CDR3 sequence (DNA): TGTGCCAGCAGTGAAGGGGCAGGATCCTACAATGAGCAGTTCTTC. The V and J genes are TRBV6-4 and TRBJ2-1, with D perhaps TRBD1 (5 bases). There are 15 residues in the CDR3. The V and J ends lost 3 bases and 1 base respectively, with 10 bases between them. In germline, CDR1 is MRHNA, CDR2 SNTAGT.

The rearrangement uses TRBV6-1 and TRBJ1-3, with 7 bases identical to TRBD1. With 7 bases clipped from V and 3 bases from J, the junction kept 6 bases outside the gene matches. Germline CDR1 MNHNS, CDR2 SASEGT. This CDR3 comprises 14 residues. The CDR3 region is CASTTGRDGNTIYF. The CDR3 DNA sequence: TGTGCCAGCACGACAGGGAGAGATGGAAACACCATATATTTT.

The CDR3 DNA sequence: TGTGCCAGCAGCTTAGTAGTTGGGTCGGGAAGGGAGCAGTACTTC. This translates into CASSLVVGSGREQYF. The chain has TRBV7-8 and TRBJ2-7, with a tentative D call TRBD2 (5 bases). Trimming removed 1 base at V and 7 bases at J, with 17 bases between. This CDR3 region has 15 residues. The germline V gene encodes CDR1 SGHVS and CDR2 FQNEAQ.

The V and J genes are TRBV5-6 and TRBJ1-5, with D tentatively TRBD1 (6 bases). This CDR3 contains 14 residues. Trimming removed 4 bases from V and 3 bases from J, with 11 bases in between. Germline assignment: CDR1 SGHDT and CDR2 YYEEEE. The chain's CDR3 is CASSRGQYNQPQHF. Written as DNA, the CDR3 is TGTGCCAGCAGCCGTGGACAGTACAATCAGCCCCAGCATTTT.

V is TRBV29-1 and J is TRBJ2-7, with 8 nucleotides matching TRBD1. The length of the CDR3 is 13 residues. V was clipped by 4 bases and J by 4 bases; unmatched bases: 6. CDR1 SQVTM and CDR2 ANQGSEA come from the germline V gene. The CDR3 loop reads CSVATGVKYEQYF. The CDR3, as DNA: TGCAGCGTTGCGACAGGGGTTAAGTACGAGCAGTACTTC.

With respect to this clone: The missing conserved phenylalanine or tryptophan at the end of this CDR3 makes a read error likely. This chain connects TRBV5-1 to TRBJ2-2; 8 nucleotides align to TRBD1. CDR3 size: 15 residues. Losses at the gene ends were 2 bases for V and 4 bases for J; bases not matched to a gene: 4. The germline V gene encodes CDR1 SGHRS and CDR2 YFSETQ. CDR3 coding DNA: TGCGCCAGCAGCTTAGGACAGGGCGGCACCGGGGAGCTGTTTTCT. This codes for CASSLGQGGTGELFS.

This clone turned up a few times. This sequence joins TRBV6-1 and TRBJ1-5; D is perhaps TRBD1 (5 bases). Germline values: CDR1 MNHNS, CDR2 SASEGT. With 0 bases removed from V and 7 bases from J, the gap between germline ends came to 13 bases. This CDR3 has 15 amino acids. For the CDR3, the DNA is TGTGCCAGCAGTGAAGCGGGGGGGGGTAGACAGCCCCAGCATTTT. Amino acids: CASSEAGGGRQPQHF.

The chain combines TRBV11-1 with TRBJ2-1, with TRBD2 matching over 9 bases. In germline, CDR1 is SGHAT, CDR2 FQDESV (reference sequence). This CDR3 is built from 17 residues. The trim removed 2 bases at V and 2 bases at J, leaving 7 bases unmatched. The CDR3: CASSLFGGREPYNEQFF. The CDR3 region has the DNA TGTGCCAGCAGCTTATTTGGCGGGAGGGAACCCTACAATGAGCAGTTCTTC.

This clone was observed a handful of times. J is TRBJ2-1 and V is TRBV29-1; 7 bases align to TRBD2. Germline lookup yields CDR1 SQVTM and CDR2 ANQGSEA. After removal of 3 bases from V and 4 bases from J, the junction contained 12 bases not matched to a gene. The CDR3 runs to 16 residues. The CDR3 DNA follows: TGCAGCGTTGAGTCCCCGCGGGAGAGGGTATACAATGAGCAGTTCTTC. This sequence encodes CSVESPRERVYNEQFF.

The chain is built from TRBV6-1 and TRBJ2-7; TRBD1 agrees at 10 bases. The germline V gene has CDR1 MNHNS and CDR2 SASEGT. There are 16 residues in the CDR3. V lost 0 bases to trimming and J lost 0 bases; unmatched junction nucleotides: 2. The CDR3 here is CASSEAGQGFSYEQYF. The CDR3 nucleotides read TGTGCCAGCAGTGAAGCGGGACAGGGGTTCTCCTACGAGCAGTACTTC.

The gene calls are TRBV7-7 and TRBJ2-5, with D possibly TRBD1 on 6 matching bases. The CDR3 loop spans 14 amino acids. Germline V gives CDR1 SSHAT, CDR2 FNYEAQ (reference sequence). The V end was cut by 6 bases, the J end by 4 bases, with 15 bases between. CDR3 sequence (DNA): TGTGCCAGCAGTCAGACAGGACGGGGAGAGACCCAGTACTTC. It is translated as CASSQTGRGETQYF.